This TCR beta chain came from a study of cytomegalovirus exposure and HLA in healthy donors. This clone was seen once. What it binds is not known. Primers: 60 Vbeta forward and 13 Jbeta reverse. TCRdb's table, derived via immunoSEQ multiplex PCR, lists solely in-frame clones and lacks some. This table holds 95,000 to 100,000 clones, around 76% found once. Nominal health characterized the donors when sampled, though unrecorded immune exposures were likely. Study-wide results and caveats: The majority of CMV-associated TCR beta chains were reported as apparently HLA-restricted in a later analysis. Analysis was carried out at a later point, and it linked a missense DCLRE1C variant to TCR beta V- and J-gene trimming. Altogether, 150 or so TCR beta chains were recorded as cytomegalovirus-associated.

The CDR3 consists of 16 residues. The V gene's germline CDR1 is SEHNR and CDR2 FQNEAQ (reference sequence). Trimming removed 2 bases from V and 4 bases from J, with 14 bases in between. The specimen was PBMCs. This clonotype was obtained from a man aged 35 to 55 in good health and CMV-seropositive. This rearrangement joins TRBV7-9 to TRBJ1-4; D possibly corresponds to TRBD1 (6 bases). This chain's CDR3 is CASSLPRGGDNEKLFF. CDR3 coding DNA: TGTGCCAGCAGCTTACCCAGGGGCGGAGATAATGAAAAACTGTTTTTT.